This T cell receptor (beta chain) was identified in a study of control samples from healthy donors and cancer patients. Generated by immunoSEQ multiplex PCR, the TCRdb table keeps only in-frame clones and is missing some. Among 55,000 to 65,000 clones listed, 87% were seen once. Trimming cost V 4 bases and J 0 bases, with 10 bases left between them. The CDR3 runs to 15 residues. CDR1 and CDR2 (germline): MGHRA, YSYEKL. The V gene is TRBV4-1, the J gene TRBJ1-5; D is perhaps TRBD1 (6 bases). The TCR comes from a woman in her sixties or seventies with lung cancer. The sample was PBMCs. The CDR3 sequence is CASSRGQNSNQPQHF. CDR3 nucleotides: TGCGCCAGCAGCCGTGGACAGAATAGCAATCAGCCCCAGCATTTT.